In this sample, the clone carrying this TCR beta chain turned up many times. The sample comes from a study of T cells in Graves' hyperthyroidism and ophthalmopathy. Amplification of TCR beta CDR3 regions was performed using RNA transcripts as template. The HTBI set primed first-round TCR CDR3 RT-PCR. TCRdb re-called the multiplex PCR reads through MiXCR, storing one row per CDR3 protein. This sample has 460,000 or so distinct CDR3 sequences, with roughly an eighth found just once. Patients between 18 and 65 years old had hyperthyroidism, newly diagnosed and lasting under 2 months. Clinical symptoms, serum thyroxine, TRAb, thyroid ultrasound and orbital computed tomography informed diagnoses. The sequence came from a woman aged 18-29 years with Graves' hyperthyroidism. The sequencing sample was made of blood.

CDR3 in DNA: TGTGCCAGCAGTGCGGGCAGTAATGGAAACACCATATATTTT. Translation gives CASSAGSNGNTIYF. The V call is TRBV12-3 or TRBV12-4, the J call TRBJ1-3; D remains unclear. Trimming pared 5 bases from V and 3 bases from J, leaving 11 bases between. This CDR3 comprises 14 residues.